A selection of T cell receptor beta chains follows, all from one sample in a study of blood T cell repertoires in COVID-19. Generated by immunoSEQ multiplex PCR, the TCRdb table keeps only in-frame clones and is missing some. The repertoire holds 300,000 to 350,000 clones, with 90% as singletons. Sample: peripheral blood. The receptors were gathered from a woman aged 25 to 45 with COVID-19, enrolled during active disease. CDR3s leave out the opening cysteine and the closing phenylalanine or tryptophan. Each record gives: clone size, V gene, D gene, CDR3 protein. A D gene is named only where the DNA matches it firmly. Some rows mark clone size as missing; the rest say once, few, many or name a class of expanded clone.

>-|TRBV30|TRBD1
AWGTGAYYNEQF
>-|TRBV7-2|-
ASSLSSYEQY
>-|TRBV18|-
ASSSRQQNEKLF
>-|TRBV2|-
ASRREREQY
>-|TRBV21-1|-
ASSKVVAGGREQY
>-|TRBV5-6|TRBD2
ASSLDQRAGGEQY
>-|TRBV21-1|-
ASDPGTGGNNTEAF
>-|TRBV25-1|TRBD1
ASSESRDSNQPQH
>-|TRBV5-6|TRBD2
ASSPTSGSLLEQF
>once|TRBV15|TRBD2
ATSPTSGRNNEQF
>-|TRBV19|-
ASSSPDRNYGYT
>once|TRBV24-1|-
ATSDSRGDNSYEQY
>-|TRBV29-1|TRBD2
SVFFAGGNTGELF
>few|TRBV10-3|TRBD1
AISEAKPGTGITSPLH
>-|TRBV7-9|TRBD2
ASSGLAGGVETQY
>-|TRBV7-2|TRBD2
ASSPGTTGDTQY
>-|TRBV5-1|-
ASSSRTRGYTDTQY
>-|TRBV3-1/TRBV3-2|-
ASARQFNYGYT
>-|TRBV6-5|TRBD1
ASSYVGTGEETQY
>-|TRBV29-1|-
SVPAAYGSGYT
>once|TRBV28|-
ASSPVAPLSNQPQH
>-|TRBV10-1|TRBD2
ASSSIAGEGELF
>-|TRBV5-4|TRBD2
ASSPSAGAYNEQF
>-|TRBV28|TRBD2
ASRRRTSGKITGELF
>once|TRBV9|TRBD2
ASSVGTSAYNEQF
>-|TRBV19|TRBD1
ASSSQGVSNQPQH
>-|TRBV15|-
ATRDPEGNQPQH
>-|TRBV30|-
AWSVGQGMNQPQH
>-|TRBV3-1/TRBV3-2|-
ASSQGSGNEQF
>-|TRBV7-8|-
ASSLEIGVNTEAF
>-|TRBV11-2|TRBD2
ASSLEAGVFYEQY
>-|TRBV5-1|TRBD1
ASSFTTGGGQPQH
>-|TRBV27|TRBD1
ASSRDRDNSPLH
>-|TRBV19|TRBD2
ASSIDLLAGGSTQY
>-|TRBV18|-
ASSPDTGRPEAF
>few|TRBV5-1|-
ASSLVAGPTYEQY
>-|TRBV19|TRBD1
ASSYRDRAKYTEAF
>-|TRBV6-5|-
ASSYFRQTNTGELF
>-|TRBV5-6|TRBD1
ASSTRGLGNTIY
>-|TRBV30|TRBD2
AWSEERDNTGELF
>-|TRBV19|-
ASSISPSVGGRNQPQH
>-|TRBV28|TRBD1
ASRGGTGFMKQY
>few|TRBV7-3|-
ASSATPNEKLF
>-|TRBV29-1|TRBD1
SVDSDRGFGYT
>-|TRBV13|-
ASSSDRSYEQY
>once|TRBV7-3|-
ASSLAHGTEAF
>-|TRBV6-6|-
ASSFRGPSNEQF
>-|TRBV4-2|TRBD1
ASSQDTGGLYEQY
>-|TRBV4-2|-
ASSQGQGWLETQY
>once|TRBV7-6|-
ASSLAGPRSYEQY
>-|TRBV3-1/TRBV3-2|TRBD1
ASSPTSGTGATWGVAF
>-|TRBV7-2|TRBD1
ASSFGQDTDTQY
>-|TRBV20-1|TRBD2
SASSLAGSPLEQY
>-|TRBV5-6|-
ASSYGLDTGELF
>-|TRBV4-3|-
ASSRGRVDNSPLH
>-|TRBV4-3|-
ASSQDSGQGYYGYT
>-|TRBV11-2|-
ASSLGALQWQF